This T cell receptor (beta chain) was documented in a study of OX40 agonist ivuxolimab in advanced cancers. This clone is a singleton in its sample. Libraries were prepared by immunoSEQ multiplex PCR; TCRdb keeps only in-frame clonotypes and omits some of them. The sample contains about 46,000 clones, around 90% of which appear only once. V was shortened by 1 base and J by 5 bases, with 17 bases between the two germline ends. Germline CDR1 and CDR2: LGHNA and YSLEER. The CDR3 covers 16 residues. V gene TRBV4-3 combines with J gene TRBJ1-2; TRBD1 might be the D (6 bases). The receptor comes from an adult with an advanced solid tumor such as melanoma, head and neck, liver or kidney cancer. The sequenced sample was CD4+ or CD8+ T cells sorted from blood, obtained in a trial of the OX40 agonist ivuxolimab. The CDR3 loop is CASSQGFRGARYGYTF. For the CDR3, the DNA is TGCGCCAGCAGCCAAGGGTTTCGGGGGGCTCGGTATGGCTACACCTTC.